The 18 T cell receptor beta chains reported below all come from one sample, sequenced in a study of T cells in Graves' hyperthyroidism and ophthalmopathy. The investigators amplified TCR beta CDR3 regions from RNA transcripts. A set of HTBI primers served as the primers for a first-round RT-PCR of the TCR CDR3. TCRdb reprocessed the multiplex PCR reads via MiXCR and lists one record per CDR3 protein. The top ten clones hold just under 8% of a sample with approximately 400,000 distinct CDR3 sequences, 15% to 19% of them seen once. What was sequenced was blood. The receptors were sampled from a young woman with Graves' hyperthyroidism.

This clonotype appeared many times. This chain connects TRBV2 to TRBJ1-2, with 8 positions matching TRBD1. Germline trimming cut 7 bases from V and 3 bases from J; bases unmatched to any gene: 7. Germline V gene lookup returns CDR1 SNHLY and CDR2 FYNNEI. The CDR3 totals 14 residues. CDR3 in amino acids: CASKSTGQDYGYTF. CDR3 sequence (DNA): TGTGCCAGCAAGTCGACGGGACAGGACTATGGCTACACCTTC.

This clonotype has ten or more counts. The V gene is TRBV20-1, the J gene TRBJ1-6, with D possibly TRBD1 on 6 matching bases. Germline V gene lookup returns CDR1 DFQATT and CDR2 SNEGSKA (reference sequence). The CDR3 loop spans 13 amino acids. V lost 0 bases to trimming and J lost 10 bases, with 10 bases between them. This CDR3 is CSAREQGRSPLHF. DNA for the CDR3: TGCAGTGCTAGAGAGCAGGGGCGCTCACCCCTCCACTTT.

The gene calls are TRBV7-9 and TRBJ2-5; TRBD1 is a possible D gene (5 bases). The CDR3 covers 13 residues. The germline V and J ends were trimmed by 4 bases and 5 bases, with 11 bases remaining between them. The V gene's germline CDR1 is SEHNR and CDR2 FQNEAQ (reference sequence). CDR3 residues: CASSSRVMETQYF. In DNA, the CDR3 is TGTGCCAGCAGCTCCAGGGTAATGGAGACCCAGTACTTC. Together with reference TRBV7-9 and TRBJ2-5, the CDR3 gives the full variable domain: DTGVSQNPRHKITKRGQNVTFRCDPISEHNRLYWYRQTLGQGPEFLTYFQNEAQLEKSRLLSDRFSAERPKGSFSTLEIQRTEQGDSAMYLCASSSRVMETQYFGPGTRLLVL.

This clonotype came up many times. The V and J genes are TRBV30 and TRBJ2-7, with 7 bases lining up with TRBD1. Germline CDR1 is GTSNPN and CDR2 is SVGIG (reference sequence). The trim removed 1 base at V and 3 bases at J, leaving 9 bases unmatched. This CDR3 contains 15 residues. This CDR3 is CAWSARQGHHYEQYF. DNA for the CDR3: TGTGCCTGGAGTGCCCGACAGGGACATCACTACGAGCAGTACTTC.

The CDR3 DNA reads TGTGCCAGCAGTTTAGGGCGGGAAAACACTGAAGCTTTCTTT. Amino acids: CASSLGRENTEAFF. The V and J genes are TRBV12-3 or TRBV12-4 and TRBJ1-1; D remains ambiguous. V lost 1 base and J lost 2, with 8 bases in between. There are 14 residues in the CDR3.

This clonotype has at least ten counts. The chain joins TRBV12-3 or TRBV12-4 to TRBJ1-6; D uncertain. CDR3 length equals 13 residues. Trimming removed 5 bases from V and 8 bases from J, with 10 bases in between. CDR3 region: CASSPREDSPLHF. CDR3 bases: TGTGCCAGCAGTCCACGCGAGGATTCACCCCTCCACTTT.

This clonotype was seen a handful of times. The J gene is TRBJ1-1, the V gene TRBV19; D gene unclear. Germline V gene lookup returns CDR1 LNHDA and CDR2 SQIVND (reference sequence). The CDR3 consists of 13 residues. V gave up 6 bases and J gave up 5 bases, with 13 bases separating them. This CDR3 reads CASRWGTLTEAFF. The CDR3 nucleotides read TGTGCCAGTAGGTGGGGTACATTAACTGAAGCTTTCTTT.

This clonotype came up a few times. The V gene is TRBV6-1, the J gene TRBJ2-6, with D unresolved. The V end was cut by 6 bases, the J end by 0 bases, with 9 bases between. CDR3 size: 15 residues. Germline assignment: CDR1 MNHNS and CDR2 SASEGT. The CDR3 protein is CASSNGLSGANVLTF. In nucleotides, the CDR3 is TGTGCCAGCAGCAACGGCCTCTCTGGGGCCAACGTCCTGACTTTC.

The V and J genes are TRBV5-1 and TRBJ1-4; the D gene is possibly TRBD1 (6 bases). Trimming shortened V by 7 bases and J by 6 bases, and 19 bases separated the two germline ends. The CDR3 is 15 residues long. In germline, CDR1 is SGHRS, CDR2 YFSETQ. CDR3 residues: CASSGGGYEDEKLFF. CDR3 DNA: TGCGCCAGCTCGGGGGGGGGCTACGAGGATGAAAAACTGTTTTTT.

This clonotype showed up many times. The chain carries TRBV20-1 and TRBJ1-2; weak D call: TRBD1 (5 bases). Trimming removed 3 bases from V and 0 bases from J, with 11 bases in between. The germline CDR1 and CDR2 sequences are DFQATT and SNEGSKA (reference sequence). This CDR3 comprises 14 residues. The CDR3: CSARPGRTNYGYTF. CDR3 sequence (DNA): TGCAGTGCTAGGCCGGGACGGACTAACTATGGCTACACCTTC.

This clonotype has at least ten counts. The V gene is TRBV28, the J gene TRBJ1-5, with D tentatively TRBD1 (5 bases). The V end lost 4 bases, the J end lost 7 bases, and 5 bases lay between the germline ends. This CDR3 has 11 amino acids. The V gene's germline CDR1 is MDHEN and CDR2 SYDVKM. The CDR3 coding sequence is TGTGCCAGCAGTTGGGGCCAGCCCCAGCATTTT. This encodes CASSWGQPQHF.

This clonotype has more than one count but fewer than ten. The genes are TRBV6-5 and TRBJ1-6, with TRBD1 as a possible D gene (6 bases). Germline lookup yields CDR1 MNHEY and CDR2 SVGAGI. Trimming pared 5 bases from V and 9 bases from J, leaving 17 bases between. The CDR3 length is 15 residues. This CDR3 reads CASSTSWQGSSPLHF. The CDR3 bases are TGTGCCAGCAGTACCTCGTGGCAGGGGAGTTCACCCCTCCACTTT.

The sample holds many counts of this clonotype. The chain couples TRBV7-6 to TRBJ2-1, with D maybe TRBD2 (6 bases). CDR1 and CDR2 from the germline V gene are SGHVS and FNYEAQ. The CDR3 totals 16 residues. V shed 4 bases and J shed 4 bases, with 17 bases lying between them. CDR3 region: CASSSMGSTRYNEQFF. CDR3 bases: TGTGCCAGCAGCTCAATGGGGTCGACTAGGTACAATGAGCAGTTCTTC.

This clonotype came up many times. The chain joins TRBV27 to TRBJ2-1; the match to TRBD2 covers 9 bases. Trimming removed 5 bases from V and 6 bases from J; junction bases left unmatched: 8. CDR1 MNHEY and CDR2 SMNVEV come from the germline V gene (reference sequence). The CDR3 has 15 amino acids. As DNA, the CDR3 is TGTGCCAGCAGTCCCTATGGCGGGGGGGGCAATGAGCAGTTCTTC. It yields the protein CASSPYGGGGNEQFF.

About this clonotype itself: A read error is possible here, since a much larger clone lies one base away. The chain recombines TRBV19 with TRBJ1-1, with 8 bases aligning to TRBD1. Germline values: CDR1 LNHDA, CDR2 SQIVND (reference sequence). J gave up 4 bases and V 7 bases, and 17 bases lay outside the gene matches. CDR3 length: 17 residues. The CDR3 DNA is TGTGCCAGTACCTCCCCCCCCGCAGGGGGCCTTTCCACTGAAGCTTTCTTT. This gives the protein CASTSPPAGGLSTEAFF.

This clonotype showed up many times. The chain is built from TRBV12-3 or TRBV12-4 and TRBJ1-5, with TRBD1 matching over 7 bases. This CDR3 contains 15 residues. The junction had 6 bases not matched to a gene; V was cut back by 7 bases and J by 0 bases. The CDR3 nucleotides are TGTGCCAGCAAACGGACAGGCAATAGCAATCAGCCCCAGCATTTT. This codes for CASKRTGNSNQPQHF.

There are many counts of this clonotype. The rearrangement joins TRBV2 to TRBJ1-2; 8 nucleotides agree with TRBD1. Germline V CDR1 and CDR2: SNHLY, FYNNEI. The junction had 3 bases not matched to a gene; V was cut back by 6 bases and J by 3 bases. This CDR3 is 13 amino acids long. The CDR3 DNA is TGTGCCAGCAGCGGACAGGGCGACTATGGCTACACCTTC. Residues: CASSGQGDYGYTF. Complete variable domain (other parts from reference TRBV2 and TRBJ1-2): EPEVTQTPSHQVTQMGQEVILRCVPISNHLYFYWYRQILGQKVEFLVSFYNNEISEKSEIFDDQFSVERPDGSNFTLKIRSTKLEDSAMYFCASSGQGDYGYTFGSGTRLTVV.

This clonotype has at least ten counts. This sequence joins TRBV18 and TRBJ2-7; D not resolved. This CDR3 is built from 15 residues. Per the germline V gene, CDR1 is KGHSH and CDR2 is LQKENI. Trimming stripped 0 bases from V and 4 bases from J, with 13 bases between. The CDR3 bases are TGTGCCAGCTCACCACCCTCGACGGGTCTTTACGAGCAGTACTTC. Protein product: CASSPPSTGLYEQYF.